A selection of T cell receptor beta chains follows, all from one sample in a study of OX40 agonist ivuxolimab in advanced cancers. Sequencing used immunoSEQ multiplex PCR; TCRdb keeps in-frame clones, though not all of them. Seen here are tens of thousands of clones, roughly 90% observed once, and the top ten hold 2% to 2.5%. The sample consisted of CD4+ or CD8+ T cells sorted from blood, taken in a trial of the OX40 agonist ivuxolimab. The receptors come from an adult with an advanced solid tumor such as melanoma, head and neck, liver or kidney cancer. The CDR3 runs from the conserved cysteine through the conserved F or W. Each record gives: J gene, D gene, V gene, clone size, CDR3 DNA, CDR3 protein. A D gene is named only where the DNA matches it firmly. Rows give clone size only sometimes, using once, few, many, or a class for an expanded clone.

>TRBJ2-3|.|TRBV11-2|.
TGTGCCAGCGGAACAGATACGCAGTATTTT
CASGTDTQYF
>TRBJ2-7|.|TRBV5-1|.
TGCGCCAGCAGCTTGGAGCCCGTTCAAGCGGGACAAAGGGAGCAGTACTTC
CASSLEPVQAGQREQYF
>TRBJ2-3|.|TRBV20-1|once
TGCAGTGCTAATAGCGGAGATACGCAGTATTTT
CSANSGDTQYF
>TRBJ2-1|.|TRBV7-3|.
TGTGCCAGCAGCTTTGGGGCGGGGACGGGCAATGAGCAGTTCTTC
CASSFGAGTGNEQFF
>TRBJ2-3|TRBD2|TRBV4-2|.
TGTGCCAGCAGGCTGACTAGCGGGGGGGCCGGTATAGATACGCAGTATTTT
CASRLTSGGAGIDTQYF
>TRBJ1-5|TRBD1|TRBV2|.
TGTGCCAGCAGTAACGGGGACAGCAATTTCAATCAGCCCCAGCATTTT
CASSNGDSNFNQPQHF
>TRBJ2-7|TRBD1|TRBV30|.
TGTGCCCACGACAGGGTCTTGGACGAGCAGTACTTC
CAHDRVLDEQYF
>TRBJ2-1|TRBD2|TRBV2|.
TGTGCCAGCAGTGAAAGGTTGCGGGGGGGCAAGAATGAGCAGTTCTTC
CASSERLRGGKNEQFF
>TRBJ2-7|TRBD2|TRBV4-2|.
TGTGCCAGCAGCCGTCGGACTAGCGGGAGGAATACCCACGAGCAGTACTTC
CASSRRTSGRNTHEQYF
>TRBJ1-6|.|TRBV5-1|.
TGCGCCAGCACCCCCGGTGGGGGGACGGGGTCACCCCTCCACTTT
CASTPGGGTGSPLHF
>TRBJ1-2|TRBD1|TRBV6-4|.
TGTGCCAGCAGCCGGGACAGGGGTGATGGCTACACCTTC
CASSRDRGDGYTF
>TRBJ2-1|.|TRBV7-8|.
TGTGCCAGCAGCTTAGTGCCGAAGGAGCAGTTCTTC
CASSLVPKEQFF
>TRBJ2-7|.|TRBV28|.
TGTGCCAGCAGTTACAGAACATACGAGCAGTACTTC
CASSYRTYEQYF
>TRBJ1-1|TRBD1|TRBV5-1|.
TGCGCCAGCATCCCTGGGACAGCGAACACTGAAGCTTTCTTT
CASIPGTANTEAFF
>TRBJ2-3|.|TRBV13|once
TGTGCCAGCAGCTCCGACCGAGCCCCGAACCCCGGGACGCAGTATTTT
CASSSDRAPNPGTQYF
>TRBJ2-3|TRBD1|TRBV11-3|.
TGTGCCAGCAGCTCGTCGGGACAGAGAACAGATACGCAGTATTTT
CASSSSGQRTDTQYF
>TRBJ2-1|.|TRBV9|.
TGTGCCAGCAGCGTTCGGGCTACCACCCCCAATGAGCAGTTCTTC
CASSVRATTPNEQFF
>TRBJ1-1|TRBD1|TRBV19|.
TGTGCCAGTAACCCGGGACAGGGGAACACTGAAGCTTTCTTT
CASNPGQGNTEAFF
>TRBJ1-2|TRBD1|TRBV10-1|.
TGCGCCAGCAGTGGAGGACAGGGGTGTAGTAATGGCTACACCTTC
CASSGGQGCSNGYTF
>TRBJ2-2|.|TRBV19|.
TGTGCCAGTAGACGACCCTCCGGCGGAACCGGGGAGCTGTTTTTT
CASRRPSGGTGELFF
>TRBJ2-7|TRBD1|TRBV4-1|.
TGCGCCAGCAGCGCCGGGACAGGGAGAGTTTACGAGCAGTACTTC
CASSAGTGRVYEQYF
>TRBJ2-1|TRBD2|TRBV4-2|.
TGTGCCAGCAGCCAAGGTACTAGCGGGGACAATGAGCAGTTCTTC
CASSQGTSGDNEQFF
>TRBJ2-7|.|TRBV21-1|.
TGTGCCAGCAGCAATAGACAGGGTGCCTACGAGCAGTACTTC
CASSNRQGAYEQYF
>TRBJ1-2|.|TRBV28|.
TGTGCCAGCAGGCCGGGGGGCTCTTATGGCTACACCTTC
CASRPGGSYGYTF
>TRBJ2-5|TRBD1|TRBV28|.
TGTGCCAGCAGTGGGACAGGGGCTCTGGAGACCCAGTACTTC
CASSGTGALETQYF
>TRBJ1-1|.|TRBV20-1|.
TGCAGTGCAAGGACAGCAGAAGCTTTCTTT
CSARTAEAFF
>TRBJ2-1|TRBD2|TRBV28|.
TGTGCCAGCAGTTTCGCTAGCGGGGTTTACAATGAGCAGTTCTTC
CASSFASGVYNEQFF
>TRBJ2-1|TRBD1|TRBV5-6|.
TGTGCCAGCAGCTTCGGACAGGGGGCGGGTAAGCAGTTCTTC
CASSFGQGAGKQFF
>TRBJ1-1|.|TRBV19|once
TGTGCCAGTAGTAAAACAGGGCGGAACACTGAAGCTTTCTTT
CASSKTGRNTEAFF
>TRBJ2-3|.|TRBV7-2|.
TGTGCCAGCAGCTTAGGCGGGGGCCGGACAGATACGCAGTATTTT
CASSLGGGRTDTQYF
>TRBJ1-2|TRBD1|TRBV9|.
TGTGCCAGCAGCGTAGAGGGGGCGGATGGCTACACCTTC
CASSVEGADGYTF
>TRBJ2-5|.|TRBV4-1|.
TGCGCCAGCAGCCTCCGGGACACAAGAGGAGAGACCCAGTACTTC
CASSLRDTRGETQYF
>TRBJ1-2|.|TRBV28|.
TGTGCCAGCAGTCCGGCCCGATTGGCTAACTATGGCTACACCTTC
CASSPARLANYGYTF
>TRBJ2-7|TRBD1|TRBV5-1|once
TGCGCCAGCAGCACTGGACAGGCCCCCCACGAGCAGTACTTC
CASSTGQAPHEQYF
>TRBJ1-2|.|TRBV10-1|.
TGCGCCAGCAGTGAGTCGGGGCGGGGCAGGGTCTTCGGCTACACCTTC
CASSESGRGRVFGYTF
>TRBJ2-2|.|TRBV18|.
TGTGCCAGTTCACCATTCCGGACAGTAGCGTCCGGGGAGCTGTTTTTT
CASSPFRTVASGELFF
>TRBJ2-2|.|TRBV9|.
TGTGCCAGCAGCGTAGATGCGGGGGCAAACACCGGGGAGCTGTTTTTT
CASSVDAGANTGELFF
>TRBJ1-6|.|TRBV28|.
TGTGCCAGCAGTGGTACGGACGGATATAATTCACCCCTCCACTTT
CASSGTDGYNSPLHF
>TRBJ1-2|TRBD1|TRBV11-2|.
TGTGCCAGCGCCAAGGACAGGGTAGGAGGTGGCTACACCTTC
CASAKDRVGGGYTF
>TRBJ2-5|TRBD1|TRBV7-8|.
TGTGCCAGCAGCCCGCCCGGACAGGGGGTCGGGACCCAGTACTTC
CASSPPGQGVGTQYF
>TRBJ1-1|.|TRBV9|.
.
CASSDIFGAGQNTEAFF
>TRBJ1-1|.|TRBV19|.
TGTGCCAGTAGTACGTCTTGGGACACTGAAGCTTTCTTT
CASSTSWDTEAFF
>TRBJ2-5|.|TRBV18|.
TGTGCCAGCTCACCGATCGGGGTGCGGGAGACCCAGTACTTC
CASSPIGVRETQYF
>TRBJ1-3|.|TRBV6-5|.
TGTGCCAGCGTGGACTCTGGAAACACCATATATTTT
CASVDSGNTIYF
>TRBJ2-3|.|TRBV28|.
TGTGCCAGCAGATCTCGGTTCGTGCGGCGATCCACAGATACGCAGTATTTT
CASRSRFVRRSTDTQYF
>TRBJ2-5|TRBD1|TRBV28|.
TGTGCCAGCCTCAACTCAGGGGGCGGAGAGACCCAGTACTTC
CASLNSGGGETQYF
>TRBJ2-2|TRBD1|TRBV4-3|.
TGCGCCAGCAGCCAAGGAAGGACAGGGAACACCGGGGAGCTGTTTTTT
CASSQGRTGNTGELFF
>TRBJ2-3|.|TRBV10-3|.
TGTGCCATCAGTAACACAGATACGCAGTATTTT
CAISNTDTQYF
>TRBJ1-2|.|TRBV10-3|once
TGTGCCATCAGTGATTTGTCTGGAAACTATGGCTACACCTTC
CAISDLSGNYGYTF
>TRBJ2-1|.|TRBV19|.
TGTGCCAGTAGTATCCCCGGGGGGCGTATCAATGAGCAGTTCTTC
CASSIPGGRINEQFF
>TRBJ2-7|TRBD1|TRBV10-3|.
TGTGCCATCAGTGGGACAGACAGGGCATTCTCCTACGAGCAGTACTTC
CAISGTDRAFSYEQYF
>TRBJ1-6|.|TRBV16|.
TGTGCCAGCAGCCGGGCCAGGGCGGATTCACCCCTCCACTTT
CASSRARADSPLHF
>TRBJ1-1|.|TRBV10-1|.
TGCGCCAGCAGTTTTAATCAGGCTGAAGCTTTCTTT
CASSFNQAEAFF